A single sample is the source of the 30 T cell receptor beta chains below, sequenced in a study of blood T cell repertoires in COVID-19. Generated by immunoSEQ multiplex PCR, the TCRdb table keeps only in-frame clones and is missing some. The table shows some 12,000 clones, with 73% occurring only once. The sequenced sample was peripheral blood. The receptors originated from a human donor in a cohort sampled during active COVID-19.

The chain carries TRBV24-1 and TRBJ1-4, with D uncertain. This CDR3 has 14 amino acids. Germline assignment: CDR1 KGHDR and CDR2 SFDVKD. The V and J ends lost 4 bases and 7 bases respectively, with 12 bases between them. CDR3 coding DNA: TGTGCCACCAGTGACCCGGGATGGGGTGAAAAACTGTTTTTT. Protein: CATSDPGWGEKLFF.

The rearrangement uses TRBV2 and TRBJ2-1; TRBD2 matches at 7 bases. CDR1 is SNHLY, CDR2 FYNNEI, per germline. The length of the CDR3 is 12 residues. Losses at the gene ends were 6 bases for V and 6 bases for J; bases not matched to a gene: 2. The CDR3 sequence: CASSRGVNEQFF. CDR3 DNA: TGTGCCAGCAGCCGGGGGGTCAATGAGCAGTTCTTC.

The chain joins TRBV6-5 to TRBJ2-7; TRBD2 matches at 8 bases. The V gene's germline CDR1 is MNHEY and CDR2 SVGAGI. The CDR3 totals 14 residues. With 4 bases clipped from V and 6 bases from J, the junction kept 8 bases outside the gene matches. CDR3 sequence reads: CASSLAGGGGEQYF. Written as DNA, the CDR3 is TGTGCCAGCAGTTTGGCCGGGGGGGGAGGCGAGCAGTACTTC.

CDR3 amino acids: CASSGGRGLGNTIYF. CDR3 bases: TGTGCCAGCAGTGGAGGCAGGGGGCTTGGAAACACCATATATTTT. The chain links TRBV2 to TRBJ1-3, with 8 bases matching TRBD1. The trim removed 4 bases at V and 3 bases at J, leaving 5 bases unmatched. There are 15 residues in the CDR3. Germline CDR1 and CDR2: SNHLY and FYNNEI.

The chain links TRBV6-6 to TRBJ2-3; 10 bases align to TRBD2. Germline V gene data show CDR1 as MNHNY and CDR2 as SVGAGI (reference sequence). J gave up 4 bases and V 7 bases, and 8 bases lay outside the gene matches. The CDR3 totals 15 residues. CDR3 residues: CASTNSGRLADTQYF. CDR3 nucleotide sequence: TGTGCCAGCACCAATAGCGGGAGGCTTGCAGATACGCAGTATTTT.

The genes are TRBV25-1 and TRBJ2-7; tentative D call: TRBD1 (6 bases). The length of the CDR3 is 14 residues. Germline lookup yields CDR1 MGHDK and CDR2 SYGVNS. V was pared by 5 bases and J by 0 bases, with 11 bases between. The chain's CDR3 is CASSSGHNSYEQYF. For the CDR3, the DNA is TGTGCCAGCAGTTCGGGACACAACTCCTACGAGCAGTACTTC.

This clone was seen once. The chain joins TRBV4-1 to TRBJ2-3; maybe TRBD1 (6 bases). V lost 6 bases, J lost 6 bases, and 16 bases lay in between. CDR3 length: 14 amino acids. Per the germline V gene, CDR1 is MGHRA and CDR2 is YSYEKL. The chain's CDR3 is CASSRTGWVDTQYF. CDR3 bases: TGCGCCAGCAGTCGAACAGGGTGGGTGGATACGCAGTATTTT.

The chain uses TRBV28 and TRBJ2-2; no clear D gene. V was shortened by 5 bases and J by 7 bases, with 11 bases between the two germline ends. Germline V gene sequence: CDR1 MDHEN, CDR2 SYDVKM. This CDR3 has 13 residues. The DNA for the CDR3 is TGTGCCAGCAGTGATCTAGAGATCGGGGAGCTGTTTTTT. This codes for CASSDLEIGELFF.

The rearrangement links TRBV18 to TRBJ2-1; 10 positions agree with TRBD2. The J segment lost 9 bases and the V segment lost 5 bases, leaving 10 bases of the junction unmatched. Germline lookup yields CDR1 KGHSH and CDR2 LQKENI. The CDR3 consists of 15 residues. CDR3 amino acids: CASSSGLAGVSEQFF. Here the CDR3 DNA reads TGTGCCAGCTCAAGCGGGCTAGCGGGAGTCAGTGAGCAGTTCTTC.

The chain combines TRBV25-1 with TRBJ2-4, with 10 nucleotides matching TRBD1. The V gene's germline CDR1 is MGHDK and CDR2 SYGVNS. The CDR3 runs to 15 residues. Unmatched junction bases numbered 6, after V lost 2 bases and J lost 8 bases. The CDR3 DNA reads TGTGCCAGCAGTGAAGGGGACAGGGGAAACGACATTCAGTACTTC. Translation: CASSEGDRGNDIQYF.

This clone was observed a handful of times. This chain joins TRBV5-1 and TRBJ2-5, with 7 bases lining up with TRBD2. This CDR3 has 15 amino acids. V lost 0 bases, J lost 4 bases, and 6 bases stayed unmatched. The germline CDR1 and CDR2 sequences are SGHRS and YFSETQ. CDR3 DNA sequence: TGCGCCAGCAGCTTGGGGACGGGGAGGGGAGAGACCCAGTACTTC. Its protein is CASSLGTGRGETQYF.

This chain connects TRBV19 to TRBJ2-2, with 7 bases lining up with TRBD1. The CDR3 totals 15 residues. In germline, CDR1 is LNHDA, CDR2 SQIVND (reference sequence). J was trimmed by 0 bases and V by 6 bases; bases with no gene match: 4. Written as DNA, the CDR3 is TGTGCCAGTAGAACCGGGACAGCGAACACCGGGGAGCTGTTTTTT. Translating it yields CASRTGTANTGELFF.

This chain joins TRBV7-2 and TRBJ2-5; 8 positions match TRBD1. The CDR3 is 14 amino acids. V gave up 5 bases and J gave up 5 bases; unmatched junction bases: 7. The germline gives CDR1 SGHTA, CDR2 FQGNSA. In DNA, the CDR3 is TGTGCCAGCAGCCGGACAGGGCCGAGGGAGACCCAGTACTTC. Amino acid sequence: CASSRTGPRETQYF.

A word on this clone: The same CDR3 also results from other DNA sequences found in this sample. This rearrangement joins TRBV5-1 to TRBJ2-2; D ambiguous. Germline CDR1 SGHRS, CDR2 YFSETQ. CDR3 length equals 15 residues. The V gene lost 2 bases and the J gene lost 0 bases, with 8 bases spanning the gap. Here the CDR3 reads CASSFTPPNTGELFF. The CDR3 bases are TGCGCCAGCAGCTTTACTCCGCCGAACACCGGGGAGCTGTTTTTT. Filled out from reference TRBV5-1 and TRBJ2-2, the complete variable domain reads KAGVTQTPRYLIKTRGQQVTLSCSPISGHRSVSWYQQTPGQGLQFLFEYFSETQRNKGNFPGRFSGRQFSNSRSEMNVSTLELGDSALYLCASSFTPPNTGELFFGEGSRLTVL.

This chain links TRBV5-5 with TRBJ2-2, with 8 positions matching TRBD1. J was trimmed by 6 bases and V by 3 bases; bases with no gene match: 13. Germline values: CDR1 SGHKS, CDR2 YYEKEE (reference sequence). This CDR3 is built from 17 residues. In nucleotides, the CDR3 is TGTGCCAGCAGCTCACGACTCGGGTCCAGGGGGCCCGGGGAGCTGTTTTTT. The encoded protein is CASSSRLGSRGPGELFF. The full variable domain, in which reference TRBV5-5 and TRBJ2-2 provide the parts outside the CDR3, is DAGVTQSPTHLIKTRGQQVTLRCSPISGHKSVSWYQQVLGQGPQFIFQYYEKEERGRGNFPDRFSARQFPNYSSELNVNALLLGDSALYLCASSSRLGSRGPGELFFGEGSRLTVL.

The rearrangement uses TRBV7-9 and TRBJ1-4; the D gene is possibly TRBD1 (6 bases). V lost 1 base to trimming and J lost 8 bases, with 14 bases between them. CDR3 size: 15 residues. Per the germline V gene, CDR1 is SEHNR and CDR2 is FQNEAQ (reference sequence). In DNA, the CDR3 is TGTGCCAGCAGCTTAGGAGGACAGCTTGAGGAAAAACTGTTTTTT. It is translated as CASSLGGQLEEKLFF.

The chain carries TRBV4-1 and TRBJ2-3; D is unresolved. V was cut by 2 bases and J by 6 bases, with 12 bases left in between. Germline V lookup: CDR1 MGHRA, CDR2 YSYEKL. This CDR3 spans 14 amino acids. CDR3 amino acids: CASSQPPRFDTQYF. The CDR3 DNA is TGCGCCAGCAGCCAACCCCCTAGGTTTGATACGCAGTATTTT.

The gene calls are TRBV30 and TRBJ1-5, with 8 nucleotides matching TRBD1. Trimming removed 6 bases from V and 0 bases from J; junction bases left unmatched: 7. Germline CDR1 is GTSNPN and CDR2 is SVGIG (reference sequence). The CDR3 runs to 15 residues. CDR3 bases: TGTGCCTGTGACAGGGGACCGAATAGCAATCAGCCCCAGCATTTT. Its protein product is CACDRGPNSNQPQHF.

The chain joins TRBV11-2 to TRBJ2-2; 16 bases are a match to TRBD2. V lost 4 bases, J lost 8 bases, and 4 bases stayed unmatched. CDR1 SGHAT and CDR2 FQNNGV come from the germline V gene. This CDR3 contains 16 residues. The CDR3: CASSSGLAGGGGELFF. As DNA, the CDR3 is TGTGCCAGCAGCTCGGGACTAGCGGGAGGGGGAGGGGAGCTGTTTTTT.

The V gene is TRBV7-6, the J gene TRBJ2-7; a weak D match, TRBD1 (5 bases). CDR1 is SGHVS, CDR2 FNYEAQ, per germline. The CDR3 runs 14 residues. V was clipped by 5 bases and J by 3 bases, with 14 bases between them. CDR3 region: CASSPQGSLYEQYF. In nucleotides, the CDR3 is TGTGCCAGCAGCCCCCAGGGTTCGCTCTACGAGCAGTACTTC.

A few counts support this clone. V usage is TRBV3-1 (or the pseudogene TRBV3-2) and J usage is TRBJ2-1; TRBD1 matches 7 bases. Germline trimming cut 0 bases from V and 5 bases from J; bases unmatched to any gene: 4. This CDR3 region has 15 residues. Germline V lookup: CDR1 LGHDT, CDR2 YNNKEL (reference sequence). The CDR3 is CASSQEGRGNNEQFF. The DNA of the CDR3 is TGTGCCAGCAGCCAAGAGGGCAGGGGGAACAATGAGCAGTTCTTC.

This chain connects TRBV5-1 to TRBJ2-1, with D tentatively TRBD1 (5 bases). CDR3 size: 15 residues. Per germline, CDR1 SGHRS and CDR2 YFSETQ. The V end was cut by 0 bases, the J end by 8 bases, with 15 bases between. CDR3 nucleotide sequence: TGCGCCAGCAGCTTGGATGTTCCAGGGATCGATGAGCAGTTCTTC. This sequence encodes CASSLDVPGIDEQFF.

The chain joins TRBV12-3 or TRBV12-4 to TRBJ2-5; 9 bases are shared with TRBD1. The CDR3 is 13 residues long. The junction had 3 bases not matched to a gene; V was cut back by 6 bases and J by 4 bases. This CDR3 is CASRPTGGETQYF. CDR3 DNA: TGTGCCAGCAGACCGACAGGGGGAGAGACCCAGTACTTC.

The chain carries TRBV12-3 or TRBV12-4 and TRBJ1-2; TRBD1 agrees at 9 bases. The CDR3 sequence is 13 residues long. The V segment lost 6 bases and the J segment 6 bases; nucleotides outside the gene matches: 5. The CDR3 DNA reads as TGTGCCAGCAGGGGGACAGGGCGGGATGGCTACACCTTC. Translating it yields CASRGTGRDGYTF.

The chain recombines TRBV30 with TRBJ1-6; D might be TRBD1 (5 bases). The CDR3 is made up of 13 amino acids. The V gene lost 1 base and the J gene lost 6 bases, with 7 bases spanning the gap. Germline loops: CDR1 GTSNPN, CDR2 SVGIG (reference sequence). The CDR3 is CAWSEQVNSPLHF. The CDR3 region has the DNA TGTGCCTGGAGTGAACAGGTTAATTCACCCCTCCACTTT.

The chain employs TRBV27 and TRBJ1-2, with TRBD1 matching over 7 bases. Germline V lookup: CDR1 MNHEY, CDR2 SMNVEV (reference sequence). This CDR3 has 15 residues. The ends lost 4 bases at V and 4 bases at J; junction bases unmatched: 9. The CDR3 region is CASSSAGTDFYGYTF. DNA of the CDR3: TGTGCCAGCAGTTCAGCCGGGACAGATTTCTATGGCTACACCTTC.

This chain joins TRBV15 and TRBJ1-5, with D tentatively TRBD1 (6 bases). Trimming pared 3 bases from V and 0 bases from J, leaving 18 bases between. The CDR3 sequence is 18 residues long. The germline CDR1 and CDR2 sequences are LNHNV and YYDKDF (reference sequence). CDR3 region: CATSRSYREGRSNQPQHF. CDR3 nucleotides: TGTGCCACCAGCAGGTCCTACAGGGAGGGTCGTAGCAATCAGCCCCAGCATTTT. Looking up the rest from reference TRBV15 and TRBJ1-5 gives the full variable domain: DAMVIQNPRYQVTQFGKPVTLSCSQTLNHNVMYWYQQKSSQAPKLLFHYYDKDFNNEADTPDNFQSRRPNTSFCFLDIRSPGLGDTAMYLCATSRSYREGRSNQPQHFGDGTRLSIL.

The V gene is TRBV25-1, the J gene TRBJ2-5, with TRBD2 matching over 14 bases. The CDR3 runs to 17 residues. Germline CDR1 is MGHDK and CDR2 is SYGVNS. V lost 3 bases, J lost 4 bases, and 7 bases stayed unmatched. CDR3 loop: CASSDRLAGGIRETQYF. CDR3 nucleotide sequence: TGTGCCAGCAGTGATAGACTAGCGGGGGGGATTAGAGAGACCCAGTACTTC. Drawing the rest from reference TRBV25-1 and TRBJ2-5, the complete variable domain is EADIYQTPRYLVIGTGKKITLECSQTMGHDKMYWYQQDPGMELHLIHYSYGVNSTEKGDLSSESTVSRIRTEHFPLTLESARPSHTSQYLCASSDRLAGGIRETQYFGPGTRLLVL.

The chain combines TRBV9 with TRBJ2-3; D gene unclear. V was cut by 2 bases and J by 0 bases, with 13 bases left in between. The CDR3 covers 16 residues. CDR1 and CDR2 (germline): SGDLS, YYNGEE. CDR3 nucleotides: TGTGCCAGCAGCGTCTCGGTGTCGCGTAGCACAGATACGCAGTATTTT. It encodes CASSVSVSRSTDTQYF. The full variable domain, with the rest looked up from reference TRBV9 and TRBJ2-3, is DSGVTQTPKHLITATGQRVTLRCSPRSGDLSVYWYQQSLDQGLQFLIQYYNGEERAKGNILERFSAQQFPDLHSELNLSSLELGDSALYFCASSVSVSRSTDTQYFGPGTRLTVL.

The chain is built from TRBV9 and TRBJ2-7; maybe TRBD2 (5 bases). The length of the CDR3 is 12 residues. Trimming cost V 4 bases and J 5 bases, with 10 bases left between them. Per germline, CDR1 SGDLS and CDR2 YYNGEE. The CDR3 DNA reads TGTGCCAGCAGCCCCCACGGGGACGAGCAGTACTTC. Amino acids: CASSPHGDEQYF.